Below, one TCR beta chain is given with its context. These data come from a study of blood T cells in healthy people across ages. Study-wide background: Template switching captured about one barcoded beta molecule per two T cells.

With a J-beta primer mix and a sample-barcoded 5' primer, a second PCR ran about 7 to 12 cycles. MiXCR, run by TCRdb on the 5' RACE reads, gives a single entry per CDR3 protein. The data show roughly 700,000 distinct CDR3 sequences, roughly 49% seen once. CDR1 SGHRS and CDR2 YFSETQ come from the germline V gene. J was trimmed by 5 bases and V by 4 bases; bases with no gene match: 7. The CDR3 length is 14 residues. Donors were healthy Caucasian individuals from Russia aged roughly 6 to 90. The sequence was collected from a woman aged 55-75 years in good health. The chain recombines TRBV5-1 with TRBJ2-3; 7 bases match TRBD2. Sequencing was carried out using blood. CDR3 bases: TGCGCCAGCAGCACGGGGGGTGCGATAGATACGCAGTATTTT. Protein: CASSTGGAIDTQYF.